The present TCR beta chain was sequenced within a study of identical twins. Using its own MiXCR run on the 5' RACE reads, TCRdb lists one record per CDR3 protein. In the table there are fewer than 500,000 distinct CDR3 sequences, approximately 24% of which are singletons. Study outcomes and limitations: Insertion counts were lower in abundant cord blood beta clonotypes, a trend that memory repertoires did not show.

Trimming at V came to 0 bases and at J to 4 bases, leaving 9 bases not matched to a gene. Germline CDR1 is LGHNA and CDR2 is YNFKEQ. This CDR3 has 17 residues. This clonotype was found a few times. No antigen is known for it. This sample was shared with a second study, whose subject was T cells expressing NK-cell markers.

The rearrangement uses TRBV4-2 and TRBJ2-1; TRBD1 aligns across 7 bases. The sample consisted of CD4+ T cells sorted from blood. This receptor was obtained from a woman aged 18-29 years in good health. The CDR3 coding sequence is TGTGCCAGCAGCCAAGATCAGAGAGGGGGCCCTTACAATGAGCAGTTCTTC. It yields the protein CASSQDQRGGPYNEQFF.